This TCR beta chain stems from a study of shared clonotypes between healthy human individuals. Study details: The cohort comprised a couple of women and a few men. Their ages spanned 18 to 49 years.

In regard to this clone: Its antigen is undetermined.

This table comes from immunoSEQ multiplex PCR, and its TCRdb copy is limited to in-frame clones, with some not included. Of about 1.9 million clones listed, 80% to 95% are singletons. Study-wide findings and caveats: Several donors had 5% to 6.5% of their naive CD4 clonotypes in common. Lower generation probabilities were found for non-shared clonotypes than for those shared by all four donors.

Naive CD8 cells lacked CD45RO, underwent positive selection for CCR7 and left out terminally differentiated effector memory CD45RA+ cells. Germline V gives CDR1 LGHNA, CDR2 YNFKEQ. The CDR3 sequence is 15 residues long. V shed 0 bases and J 3 bases; nucleotides not matched to a gene: 3. This receptor was taken from a man aged 18 to 30 in good health. Some clones in this sample may be carry-over from other donors' samples. Sequencing used naive CD8+ T cells from PBMCs. This chain uses TRBV4-2 with TRBJ2-3, with TRBD2 matching over 7 bases. In DNA, the CDR3 is TGTGCCAGCAGCCAAGATCGGGGAGGGACAGATACGCAGTATTTT. This sequence encodes CASSQDRGGTDTQYF.